These 16 T cell receptor beta chains were all obtained from the same sample, sequenced in a study of blood T cells in healthy people across ages. Then a second PCR, running roughly 7 to 11 cycles, was carried out with a sample-barcoded 5' primer and a J-beta primer mix. TCRdb re-called the 5' RACE reads through MiXCR, storing one row per CDR3 protein. Of fewer than 2 million distinct CDR3 sequences in the sample, 30% to 40% were seen once. Sequencing was performed on blood. The receptors originated from a human donor in good health.

This clonotype came up a few times. The V and J genes are TRBV27 and TRBJ2-7; D is unclear. V lost 6 bases and J 4 bases, leaving 13 bases between the germline ends. The CDR3 is 13 residues long. Looked up from germline, CDR1 is MNHEY and CDR2 is SMNVEV (reference sequence). CDR3 sequence reads: CASSYRTRYEQYF. The CDR3 DNA reads TGTGCCAGCAGCTACCGTACGAGGTACGAGCAGTACTTC.

This clonotype was recorded a few times. The chain is built from TRBV10-3 and TRBJ1-2, with D possibly matching TRBD1 (5 bases). The germline CDR1 and CDR2 sequences are ENHRY and SYGVKD. The CDR3 spans 15 residues. Trimming left V 5 bases short and J 8 bases short, with 21 bases between. CDR3 loop: CAISRTPQGGEGYTF. CDR3 DNA sequence: TGTGCCATCAGTCGAACCCCCCAGGGTGGTGAAGGCTACACCTTC.

This clonotype was seen more than once but under ten times. The chain has TRBV7-2 and TRBJ1-2; TRBD1 is a possible D gene (6 bases). Looked up from germline, CDR1 is SGHTA and CDR2 is FQGNSA. V lost 1 base and J lost 9, with 24 bases in between. The CDR3 runs 17 residues. CDR3 loop: CASSLGYPGALTMSYTF. The CDR3 DNA reads as TGTGCCAGCAGCTTAGGATACCCGGGGGCGTTAACTATGAGCTACACCTTC.

The chain employs TRBV10-3 and TRBJ1-1; possibly TRBD1 for D (6 bases). Deletions cut 4 bases from V and 1 base from J, with 7 bases between. This CDR3 region has 13 residues. Germline V gene sequence: CDR1 ENHRY, CDR2 SYGVKD. CDR3 residues: CAISVDRNTEAFF. The CDR3 nucleotides are TGTGCCATCAGTGTGGACAGGAACACTGAAGCTTTCTTT.

This clonotype was picked up many times. At one end, the junction sequence differs from germline, possibly due to a read error. The CDR3 loop reads CASSFTQETQYF. The CDR3 DNA reads TGCGCCAGCAGCTTCACCCAAGAGACCCAGTACTTC. This chain links TRBV12-3 or TRBV12-4 with TRBJ2-5; the D is unclear. This CDR3 region has 12 residues.

The chain is built from TRBV28 and TRBJ1-5; D might be TRBD1 (5 bases). V was clipped by 6 bases and J by 1 base, with 19 bases between them. The length of the CDR3 is 17 residues. Germline values: CDR1 MDHEN, CDR2 SYDVKM. CDR3 sequence reads: CASRWGGEALSNQPQHF. CDR3 DNA sequence: TGTGCCAGCAGGTGGGGGGGGGAGGCACTCAGCAATCAGCCCCAGCATTTT.

This clonotype was counted at least ten times. The V gene is TRBV15, the J gene TRBJ2-7, with no clear D. Germline V gene sequence: CDR1 LNHNV, CDR2 YYDKDF (reference sequence). V was shortened by 9 bases and J by 2 bases, with 14 bases between the two germline ends. CDR3 length: 13 amino acids. The CDR3 region has the DNA TGTGCCACTTCGAACGGGCTAGCCTACGAGCAGTACTTC. Translating gives CATSNGLAYEQYF.

The genes are TRBV10-3 and TRBJ2-7; a weak D match, TRBD1 (5 bases). The CDR3 has 13 amino acids. Germline assignment: CDR1 ENHRY and CDR2 SYGVKD. V lost 9 bases to trimming and J lost 2 bases, with 14 bases between them. CDR3 coding DNA: TGTGCCATAGCCCCCACAGGAACCTACGAGCAGTACTTC. As protein: CAIAPTGTYEQYF.

V is TRBV6-5 and J is TRBJ1-1, with D possibly being TRBD1 (5 bases). Per germline, CDR1 MNHEY and CDR2 SVGAGI. There are 14 residues in the CDR3. Trimming removed 7 bases from V and 0 bases from J, with 12 bases in between. CDR3 in amino acids: CASTGGLMNTEAFF. In DNA form, the CDR3 reads TGTGCCAGCACCGGGGGACTGATGAACACTGAAGCTTTCTTT.

The rearrangement links TRBV20-1 to TRBJ2-3, with 12 bases identical to TRBD2. CDR1 and CDR2 from the germline V gene are DFQATT and SNEGSKA (reference sequence). The V segment lost 6 bases and the J segment 6 bases; nucleotides outside the gene matches: 10. CDR3 length equals 15 residues. CDR3 residues: CSAFLAGGLWDTQYF. CDR3 bases: TGCAGTGCATTTCTAGCGGGGGGGTTATGGGATACGCAGTATTTT.

This clonotype was detected only a few times. The chain links TRBV10-3 to TRBJ1-2; TRBD1 matches 7 bases. Trimming took 5 bases from V and 4 from J; bases not matched to a gene: 10. The CDR3 has 15 amino acids. Germline lookup yields CDR1 ENHRY and CDR2 SYGVKD. CDR3 region: CAISRQGQRGYGYTF. The CDR3 DNA follows: TGTGCCATCAGTCGACAGGGACAACGGGGCTATGGCTACACCTTC.

The gene calls are TRBV12-3 or TRBV12-4 and TRBJ2-4, with a possible D match to TRBD2 (5 bases). The tail of the sequence fits TRBJ2-7 better, so the J call may be wrong. This CDR3 is built from 15 residues. This CDR3 reads CASSPRGVEAHEQYF. Written as DNA, the CDR3 is TGTGCCAGCAGTCCCCGCGGAGTGGAGGCCCACGAGCAGTACTTC.

Of note for this clonotype: An end of the junction does not agree with germline; a read error may underlie this. V and J are TRBV7-9 and TRBJ2-1; either TRBD1 or TRBD2 may fit D (5 bases each). CDR1 and CDR2 (germline): SEHNR, FQNEAQ (reference sequence). This CDR3 comprises 12 residues. The CDR3 DNA reads TGTGCCGGCAGCCTAGGGACCGATGAGCAGTTCTTC. Translated, it gives CAGSLGTDEQFF.

The J gene is TRBJ1-1, the V gene TRBV29-1; D may be TRBD1 (5 bases). This CDR3 region has 13 residues. Per the germline V gene, CDR1 is SQVTM and CDR2 is ANQGSEA. The ends were cut back, 1 base at V and 1 base at J, with 7 bases in the middle. CDR3: CSVEGGKNTEAFF. The CDR3 DNA is TGCAGCGTTGAAGGGGGGAAGAACACTGAAGCTTTCTTT.

This clonotype has just a few counts. The chain combines TRBV29-1 with TRBJ1-2, with unresolved D. The V gene lost 4 bases and the J gene lost 0 bases, with 12 bases spanning the gap. CDR3 size: 14 residues. Germline V gives CDR1 SQVTM, CDR2 ANQGSEA. Here the CDR3 reads CSVAPGGTNYGYTF. The CDR3 DNA follows: TGCAGCGTTGCTCCAGGTGGGACTAACTATGGCTACACCTTC.

The chain is built from TRBV28 and TRBJ2-7; 7 bases line up with TRBD1. Losses at the gene ends were 6 bases for V and 0 bases for J; bases not matched to a gene: 8. Germline loops: CDR1 MDHEN, CDR2 SYDVKM. The CDR3 is 15 amino acids. This CDR3 is CASRIDRASSYEQYF. The DNA for the CDR3 is TGTGCCAGCAGGATAGACAGGGCGAGCTCCTACGAGCAGTACTTC.